This T cell receptor beta chain was recovered during a study of cytomegalovirus exposure and HLA in healthy donors. Overall study results and limits: Most observed TCR sequences were rare, whereas some public TCRs were detected in many donors. From TCR beta sequences, most subjects' HLA-A and HLA-B alleles were reportedly predicted accurately. Confirmation was obtained in vitro that a few CMV-associated chains are specific for CMV antigens.

This clone came up once. The antigen remains unidentified. The V gene's germline CDR1 is SGHRS and CDR2 YFSETQ. V trimming: 4 bases; J trimming: 10 bases; junction bases outside the gene matches: 8. The CDR3 runs to 14 residues. Primers: 60 Vbeta forward and 13 Jbeta reverse. The data were produced by immunoSEQ multiplex PCR, yet TCRdb's version contains in-frame clones alone and is incomplete. In the table there are about 83,000 clones, approximately 70% of which are singletons. Healthy donors of bone marrow made up the group. The specimen sequenced was PBMCs. The V and J genes are TRBV5-1 and TRBJ2-1; 10 bases map to TRBD2. This clonotype was obtained from a man in his 60s in good health and CMV-seronegative. CDR3 protein: CASSGGTSAGEQFF. The CDR3 DNA follows: TGCGCCAGCAGCGGCGGGACTAGCGCCGGGGAGCAGTTCTTC.